A single sample is the source of the 3 T cell receptor beta chains below, sequenced in a study of blood T cell repertoires in COVID-19. The method was immunoSEQ multiplex PCR; TCRdb's version includes in-frame clones alone and lacks a portion of them. The sample has 200,000 to 250,000 clones, 83% seen once. Sequenced input: peripheral blood. These receptors were taken from a woman aged 25 to 39 with COVID-19, enrolled during active disease.

For the CDR3, the DNA is TGCGCCAGCCGCATCGACAGGGGGCAAAAGGAGCAGTTCTTC. Translation: CASRIDRGQKEQFF. The chain joins TRBV5-1 to TRBJ2-1; 10 bases match TRBD1. CDR1 and CDR2 from the germline V gene are SGHRS and YFSETQ. V was pared by 7 bases and J by 10 bases, with 11 bases of the junction left unmatched. CDR3 length equals 14 residues.

The gene calls are TRBV28 and TRBJ1-1; D call uncertain. Germline V gene data show CDR1 as MDHEN and CDR2 as SYDVKM. The CDR3 is 12 residues long. V lost 6 bases and J lost 5, with 10 bases in between. The DNA of the CDR3 is TGTGCCAGCAGCCCCGGGTATACTGAAGCTTTCTTT. Residues: CASSPGYTEAFF.

The chain is built from TRBV5-4 and TRBJ1-6, with TRBD1 matching 9 bases. Germline CDR1 SGHNT, CDR2 YYREEE (reference sequence). Germline trimming cut 3 bases from V and 7 bases from J; bases unmatched to any gene: 5. The CDR3 has 15 residues. CDR3 in DNA: TGTGCCAGCAGCTCCTCACAGGGGGCAAATTCACCCCTCCACTTT. Protein: CASSSSQGANSPLHF.